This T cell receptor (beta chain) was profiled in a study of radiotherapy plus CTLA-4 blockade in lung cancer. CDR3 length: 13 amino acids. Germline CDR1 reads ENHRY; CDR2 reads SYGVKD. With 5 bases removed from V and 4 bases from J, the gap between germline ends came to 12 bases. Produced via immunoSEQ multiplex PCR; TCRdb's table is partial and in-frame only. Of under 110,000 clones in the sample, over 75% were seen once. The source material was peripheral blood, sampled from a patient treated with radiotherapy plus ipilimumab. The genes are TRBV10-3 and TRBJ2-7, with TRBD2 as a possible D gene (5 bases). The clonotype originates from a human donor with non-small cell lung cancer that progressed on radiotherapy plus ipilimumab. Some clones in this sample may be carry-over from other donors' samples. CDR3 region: CAISKTTNYEQYF. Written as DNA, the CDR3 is TGTGCCATCAGTAAGACTACGAATTACGAGCAGTACTTC.